This T cell receptor beta chain was identified in a study of shared clonotypes between healthy human individuals (dated by TCRdb to 2020 to 2022). Describing the broader study: A couple of women and three men aged 18 to 49 years were included in the cohort. For each donor, CD4 naive and CD4 memory were each run on three plates, CD8 naive on two plates, and CD8 memory on one plate. To estimate repertoire size and how much clonotype sharing occurs between individuals, the study deeply sequenced the blood TCR repertoires of a handful of healthy adults. To increase sequencing depth and limit assay-specific biases, TCR repertoire library preparation and sequencing were carried out by different laboratories using diverse techniques. Per donor, leukapheresis produced somewhere between about 0.8 and 9 billion PBMCs.

Healthy HIV-negative adults with no recently reported acute infections or vaccinations were included as donors. All donors were Caucasian adults living in Nashville, Tennessee, USA. CD4+ T cells were enriched by magnetic negative selection, after which naive cells were positively selected on CD45RA and the negative fraction was taken as the memory subset. Blood was collected by leukapheresis, and PBMCs were isolated by Ficoll-Histopaque density gradient centrifugation and then cryopreserved in liquid nitrogen vapor phase. Purity and quantity of every magnetically sorted T cell population were checked by analytical flow cytometry. Genomic DNA was isolated from every sorted fraction and measured by UV absorbance on a Nanodrop 2000c. About this clone itself: It lacks a known antigen. Within one base of it there is no much larger clone, and no base qualities were kept.

Using the deep immunoSEQ assay, TCR CDR3 regions were amplified from genomic DNA by multiplex PCR. Extracted genomic DNA from each cell subset was spread evenly across all wells of several immunoSEQ 96-well plates, with each plate serving as a replicate. For sorted subsets, each replicate PCR was loaded with roughly 0.2 ug genomic DNA, equivalent to 30,000 or so T cell genomes. The purified libraries were quantified using a Qubit 3.0 fluorometer, sized with a Bioanalyzer 2100, and then quantified again using the KAPA Library Quantification kit. Each immunoSEQ 96-well plate was sequenced on its own single-read 150-cycle Illumina NextSeq 550 flow cell. In the source study's methods: The immunoSEQ output contained only junctional sequences without quality scores, so filtering could not match that applied to full-length reads. Sequences were annotated with PyIR, a Python wrapper for IgBLAST v1.9, using IMGT germline references to assign V/J genes and CDR3. Reads with weak V/J assignments (E-value above 1e-6), missing CDR3, stop codons, out-of-frame junctions, or ambiguous translated residues were removed. V3J clonotypes were defined by identical inferred V gene, J gene, and CDR3 amino acid sequence. The percentage overlap between two repertoires was calculated by dividing the number of shared unique clonotypes by the size of the smaller repertoire. Richness of each repertoire was evaluated using RTK rarefaction, the Chao1 estimator, and Recon v2.1 estimates of unobserved clonotypes. Generation probabilities were computed with OLGA for all TCRbeta clonotypes obtained by the gDNA method from four donors. TCRdb carries this immuneACCESS record with in-frame sequences only. Its versions omit some clonotypes, under half of them owing to an unresolved V gene in the studies checked, with the rest unexplained. Clone size and V and J calls were adopted from that table, with D and trimming inferred from the DNA. The sample has about 2.4 million clones on record, more than 85% of them singletons. The top ten clonotypes cover 0.36% of the sample.

Results the study describes overall, beyond this receptor: Compared with non-shared clonotypes, the clonotypes found in all four sorted-subset donors had higher generation probabilities. Incomplete sequencing was indicated by rarefaction of sorted-subset datasets, despite the large sequencing depth. Sampling was restricted to blood, and TCR repertoires in tissue are likely to differ from TCR repertoires in blood. Estimated clonotype richness was generally larger for naive than for memory subsets. Because the study included only a small number of donors, the genetic and exposure-history diversity represented was limited. Pairwise subsampling led to the expectation that sequencing depth would affect the degree of clonotype sharing among donors. Sharing across a few donors was observed for around 5% of naive CD4, over 3% of naive CD8, over 2% of memory CD4, and about 0.4% of memory CD8 clonotypes.

The source is a man aged 18 to 29 in good health. Some clones in this sample may be carry-over from other donors' samples. The sample was naive CD4+ T cells from PBMCs. The cell subset or site label, as the study defines it: CD45RA+ positively selected.

The nucleotide sequence reads as follows: TGTGCCACCCGGACGCCAAAAAGCGGCAATCAGCCCCAGCATTTT. It is translated as CATRTPKSGNQPQHF. Rearrangement joined TRBV19 to TRBJ1-5, with no confident D gene call. Trimming at the junction amounts to 10 bases on V and 2 bases on J, and the germline ends lie 18 bases apart. For CDR1 and CDR2, the germline V gene (reference sequence) lists LNHDA and SQIVND. Its CDR3 holds 15 amino acids, cysteine through phenylalanine. The read is trimmed to its CDR3 DNA, 45 bases read in frame from base 1.